This T cell receptor (beta chain) emerged from a study of regulatory T cells in long-lasting Graves disease. Sequencing libraries for TCR beta were prepared with iRepertoire HTBI primers and Arm-PCR of CDR3 regions. TCRdb itself ran the multiplex PCR reads through MiXCR, one entry per CDR3 protein. Here the sample spans hundreds of thousands of distinct CDR3 sequences, approximately 15% being singletons. This sample's time point: newly diagnosed GD, antithyroid drugs for less than 3 months. The TCR library was prepared using RNA isolated from PBMCs. This sample was shared with a second study, whose subject was T cells in Graves' hyperthyroidism and ophthalmopathy.

This sequence originates from a woman aged 30 to 39 with Graves disease. The material sequenced was peripheral blood mononuclear cells (PBMCs), taken at new diagnosis, from a patient treated with antithyroid drugs.

CDR3 sequence (DNA): TGTGCCAGTAGTATCTATTTGAACACTGAAGCTTTCTTT. It translates to CASSIYLNTEAFF. The chain has TRBV19 and TRBJ1-1; D is uncertain. The CDR3 loop spans 13 amino acids. V lost 3 bases to trimming and J lost 0 bases, with 5 bases between them. The germline gives CDR1 LNHDA, CDR2 SQIVND (reference sequence).